This entry lists 8 T cell receptor beta chains sequenced from one sample in a study of T-cell reconstitution after alpha-beta-depleted transplantation in children. It was with unique molecular identifiers that the TCRbeta library was prepared. TCRdb analysed the PCR reads with MiXCR anew, one entry per CDR3 protein. The sample has 450,000 to 600,000 distinct CDR3 sequences, 10% to 15% seen once. Source: PBMCs, mostly from graft donor cells, taken 360 days after TCRalphabeta/CD19-depleted stem cell transplant. The origin of the receptors is a male patient younger than 18 who had a stem cell transplant for acute myeloid leukemia, so the T cells may come from the graft donor.

This clonotype was counted ten times or more. V gene TRBV27 combines with J gene TRBJ2-5; no definite D call. The CDR3 sequence is 13 residues long. Germline loops: CDR1 MNHEY, CDR2 SMNVEV (reference sequence). V lost 1 base to trimming and J lost 4 bases, with 7 bases between them. The CDR3 DNA is TGTGCCAGCAGTTTATTCCCCCCAGAGACCCAGTACTTC. It is translated as CASSLFPPETQYF.

This sequence joins TRBV20-1 and TRBJ2-1; TRBD1 matches 9 bases. The CDR3 has 14 amino acids. The V segment lost 5 bases and the J segment 4 bases; nucleotides outside the gene matches: 6. The germline gives CDR1 DFQATT, CDR2 SNEGSKA (reference sequence). Here the CDR3 DNA reads TGCAGTGCTCGAACAGGGGGCATATACAATGAGCAGTTCTTC. It specifies CSARTGGIYNEQFF.

The chain joins TRBV27 to TRBJ2-5, with TRBD2 identical over 11 bases. The CDR3 covers 19 residues. Germline V lookup: CDR1 MNHEY, CDR2 SMNVEV (reference sequence). With V trimmed by 1 base and J by 5 bases, 15 bases remained unmatched. As DNA, the CDR3 is TGTGCCAGCAGTTTATTGTGGCAGGGTCGACTAGCGGGACGCGAGACCCAGTACTTC. It codes for CASSLLWQGRLAGRETQYF.

The V gene is TRBV2, the J gene TRBJ2-7, with unresolved D. V dropped 7 bases and J dropped 1 base, with 17 bases sitting between them. CDR1 SNHLY and CDR2 FYNNEI come from the germline V gene. This CDR3 is 15 amino acids long. This CDR3 reads CASIPKRQVSYEQYF. The CDR3 region has the DNA TGTGCCAGCATACCTAAGAGGCAGGTGTCCTACGAGCAGTACTTC.

The rearrangement joins TRBV20-1 to TRBJ2-3; tentatively, D is TRBD2 (5 bases). Trimming removed 4 bases at V and 0 bases at J, with 14 bases between. In germline, CDR1 is DFQATT, CDR2 SNEGSKA (reference sequence). The CDR3 is 15 residues long. DNA for the CDR3: TGCAGTGCTACGTTACCAGCGGTGAGCACAGATACGCAGTATTTT. Residues: CSATLPAVSTDTQYF.

The chain recombines TRBV6-5 with TRBJ2-2; D may correspond to TRBD1 or TRBD2 (5 bases each). The CDR3 extends over 16 amino acids. Trimming took 2 bases from V and 4 from J, leaving 14 bases between them. Germline values: CDR1 MNHEY, CDR2 SVGAGI. For the CDR3, the DNA is TGTGCCAGCAGTTACGAGGGGCCCTCGGGCACCGGGGAGCTGTTTTTT. As protein: CASSYEGPSGTGELFF.

V gene TRBV7-9 combines with J gene TRBJ1-4; the D is unclear. Germline V gene data show CDR1 as SEHNR and CDR2 as FQNEAQ (reference sequence). The CDR3 consists of 13 residues. V was pared by 6 bases and J by 7 bases, with 12 bases between. CDR3 nucleotide sequence: TGTGCCAGCAGGACCTTGGGTACTGAAAAACTGTTTTTT. Translated: CASRTLGTEKLFF.

The chain links TRBV12-3 or TRBV12-4 to TRBJ2-1; possible D gene TRBD2, 6 bases. The CDR3 totals 14 residues. The germline V and J ends were trimmed by 8 bases and 8 bases, with 19 bases remaining between them. DNA of the CDR3: TGTGCCAGCGTGTGGGGACTCCCCGAGGATGAGCAGTTCTTC. This translates into CASVWGLPEDEQFF.